Listed below are T cell receptor beta chains from one sample, sequenced in a study of blood T cell repertoires in COVID-19. The method was immunoSEQ multiplex PCR; TCRdb's version includes in-frame clones alone and lacks a portion of them. The sample includes around 97,000 clones, 80% to 90% of them seen just once. The specimen sequenced was peripheral blood. The receptors were gathered from a human donor in a cohort sampled during active COVID-19. The CDR3 runs from the conserved cysteine through the conserved F or W. A D gene is named only where the DNA matches it firmly. Size is omitted from some rows. Given values are once, few, many or a class for expanded clones.

j_call,v_call,clone_size,d_call,cdr3_aa,cdr3_nt
TRBJ2-3,TRBV5-1,-,TRBD2,CASSLKASGSRGDTQYF,TGCGCCAGCAGCTTGAAAGCTAGCGGGTCGCGGGGAGATACGCAGTATTTT
TRBJ2-5,TRBV5-1,-,-,CASSLDPGATWETQYF,TGCGCCAGCAGCTTGGACCCAGGGGCCACTTGGGAGACCCAGTACTTC
TRBJ1-4,TRBV7-8,-,-,CASSTGLASEKLFF,TGTGCCAGCAGCACGGGACTGGCTAGTGAAAAACTGTTTTTT
TRBJ2-6,TRBV11-2,-,-,CASGAGGNSGANVLTF,TGTGCCAGCGGCGCAGGGGGGAATTCTGGGGCCAACGTCCTGACTTTC
TRBJ1-2,TRBV3-1/TRBV3-2,once,TRBD1,CASSQMTGSYGYTF,TGTGCCAGCAGCCAAATGACAGGGAGCTATGGCTACACCTTC
TRBJ2-2,TRBV5-1,-,TRBD1,CASSGDFETGLNTGELFF,TGCGCCAGCAGCGGGGATTTCGAGACAGGGCTGAACACCGGGGAGCTGTTTTTT
TRBJ1-2,TRBV7-9,-,-,CASSLEGRVGYTF,TGTGCCAGCAGCTTGGAGGGTAGGGTTGGCTACACCTTC
TRBJ1-2,TRBV10-3,-,TRBD1,CAISVGGQGYGYTF,TGTGCCATCAGTGTGGGGGGACAGGGCTATGGCTACACCTTC
TRBJ1-5,TRBV27,few,TRBD1,CASSPGQGWGNQPQHF,TGTGCCAGCAGTCCAGGACAGGGGTGGGGCAATCAGCCCCAGCATTTT
TRBJ1-1,TRBV19,-,-,CASSTGFLGTEAFF,TGTGCCAGTAGTACAGGGTTTCTGGGCACTGAAGCTTTCTTT
TRBJ2-7,TRBV9,-,TRBD2,CASSVGAGGGRQYF,TGTGCCAGCAGCGTAGGGGCGGGAGGGGGACGGCAGTACTTC
TRBJ2-2,TRBV4-3,-,-,CASSQDPRDGGELFF,TGCGCCAGCAGCCAAGATCCCAGGGATGGCGGGGAGCTGTTTTTT
TRBJ1-1,TRBV10-3,once,TRBD1,CAIRPMTGKVTEAFF,TGTGCCATCAGACCGATGACAGGGAAGGTGACTGAAGCTTTCTTT
TRBJ1-5,TRBV21-1,few,-,CASNRPPTGMCHQPQHF,TGTGCCAGCAACCGACCGCCGACAGGGATGTGCCATCAGCCCCAGCATTTT
TRBJ1-1,TRBV7-3,-,-,CASSLFPHSTEAFF,TGTGCCAGCAGCTTATTCCCCCACAGCACTGAAGCTTTCTTT
TRBJ2-3,TRBV24-1,-,-,CATSDPGTSDTQYF,TGTGCCACCAGTGATCCCGGGACATCAGATACGCAGTATTTT
TRBJ1-2,TRBV9,-,-,CASSVAPSGDYGYTF,TGTGCCAGCAGCGTAGCTCCGTCGGGGGACTATGGCTACACCTTC
TRBJ1-3,TRBV9,-,TRBD1,CASSDPTGTGVGNTIYF,TGTGCCAGCAGCGATCCAACCGGGACAGGGGTGGGAAACACCATATATTTT
TRBJ1-1,TRBV25-1,many,-,CASSELRSTEAFF,TGTGCCAGCAGTGAGCTCAGAAGCACTGAAGCTTTCTTT
TRBJ2-7,TRBV4-2,-,-,CASSQGFSRGNTYEQYF,TGTGCCAGCAGCCAAGGTTTCAGCAGGGGTAACACCTACGAGCAGTACTTC
TRBJ1-1,TRBV7-9,-,TRBD1,CATGTEMNTEAFF,TGTGCCACCGGGACAGAGATGAACACTGAAGCTTTCTTT
TRBJ1-5,TRBV18,-,TRBD1,CASSRGSTGAYGNQPQHF,TGTGCCAGCTCACGAGGATCGACAGGGGCGTATGGCAATCAGCCCCAGCATTTT
TRBJ2-5,TRBV5-1,-,TRBD2,CASSFLTTSAQETQYF,TGCGCCAGCAGCTTCCTTACGACTAGCGCCCAAGAGACCCAGTACTTC
TRBJ1-3,TRBV15,-,-,CATSRDHGGPISGNTIYF,TGTGCCACCAGCAGAGATCACGGGGGGCCCATCTCTGGAAACACCATATATTTT
TRBJ2-1,TRBV19,-,TRBD2,CASKESGGARNEQFF,TGTGCCAGTAAGGAAAGCGGGGGGGCGAGGAATGAGCAGTTCTTC
TRBJ1-3,TRBV3-1/TRBV3-2,few,-,CASSQGASSSGNTIYF,TGTGCCAGCAGCCAAGGGGCGTCAAGCTCTGGAAACACCATATATTTT
TRBJ1-6,TRBV6-5,once,TRBD1,CASSTGQNNSPLHF,TGTGCCAGCTCGACAGGGCAAAATAATTCACCCCTCCACTTT
TRBJ1-5,TRBV19,-,TRBD1,CASMRQGTPSNQPQHF,TGTGCCAGTATGAGACAGGGTACCCCGAGCAATCAGCCCCAGCATTTT
TRBJ1-4,TRBV6-5,-,-,CASTGSRLFF,TGTGCCAGTACAGGGAGTAGACTGTTTTTT
TRBJ2-3,TRBV3-1/TRBV3-2,-,-,CASSQGWAGNTDTQYF,TGTGCCAGCAGCCAAGGGTGGGCAGGCAACACAGATACGCAGTATTTT
TRBJ1-2,TRBV18,-,-,CASSPTQGLDYGYTF,TGTGCCAGCTCACCGACACAGGGATTAGACTATGGCTACACCTTC
TRBJ2-2,TRBV30,-,-,CAWKIEGSNTGELFF,TGTGCCTGGAAAATAGAGGGATCGAACACCGGGGAGCTGTTTTTT
TRBJ2-3,TRBV13,-,TRBD1,CASSLEDRETDTQYF,TGTGCCAGCAGCTTAGAGGACAGGGAGACAGATACGCAGTATTTT
TRBJ2-3,TRBV4-3,-,TRBD2,CASRAGTSGTDTQYF,TGCGCCAGCAGGGCCGGGACTAGCGGCACAGATACGCAGTATTTT
TRBJ1-5,TRBV5-1,-,TRBD1,CASSFTGQGTGPQHF,TGCGCCAGCAGCTTCACCGGACAGGGCACGGGGCCCCAGCATTTT
TRBJ2-7,TRBV2,-,TRBD1,CASSGNRGDYEQYF,TGTGCCAGCAGTGGGAACAGGGGAGACTACGAGCAGTACTTC
TRBJ2-5,TRBV28,once,TRBD2,CASSSRTSGKWETQYF,TGTGCCAGCAGTTCCCGGACTAGCGGGAAATGGGAGACCCAGTACTTC
TRBJ1-2,TRBV6-5,-,TRBD1,CASSSDRAGGYTF,TGTGCCAGCAGCTCCGACAGGGCTGGTGGCTACACCTTC
TRBJ1-1,TRBV5-1,-,-,CASSLGGPRTEAFF,TGCGCCAGCAGCTTGGGGGGGCCGAGAACTGAAGCTTTCTTT
TRBJ2-1,TRBV7-6,-,TRBD1,CASSLGQGVINEQFF,TGTGCCAGCAGCCTTGGACAGGGGGTGATCAATGAGCAGTTCTTC
TRBJ2-7,TRBV7-9,-,TRBD1,CASSFQTHRDRSSYEQYF,TGTGCCAGCAGCTTTCAAACACACCGGGACAGGAGCTCCTACGAGCAGTACTTC
TRBJ1-2,TRBV9,-,TRBD1,CASSAHTGGYGYTF,TGTGCCAGCAGCGCCCACACAGGGGGGTATGGCTACACCTTC
TRBJ1-1,TRBV19,-,-,CASSTKTGMNTEAFF,TGTGCCAGTAGTACTAAGACAGGCATGAACACTGAAGCTTTCTTT
TRBJ1-5,TRBV3-1/TRBV3-2,-,TRBD1,CASSRGTGPNQPQHF,TGTGCCAGCAGCCGAGGGACAGGGCCCAATCAGCCCCAGCATTTT
TRBJ1-1,TRBV2,-,TRBD1,CASSRQGRTEAFF,TGTGCCAGCAGTCGACAGGGTAGGACTGAAGCTTTCTTT
TRBJ2-2,TRBV6-5,-,-,CASSQVNTGELFF,TGTGCCAGCAGCCAGGTTAACACCGGGGAGCTGTTTTTT
TRBJ2-3,TRBV7-7,-,-,CASSPGIGGTDTQYF,TGTGCTAGCAGCCCGGGGATTGGCGGCACAGATACGCAGTATTTT
TRBJ2-3,TRBV7-2,-,TRBD2,CASSPGVAGGENTQYF,TGTGCCAGCAGCCCTGGGGTAGCGGGAGGAGAAAATACGCAGTATTTT
TRBJ2-3,TRBV7-9,-,-,CASSITLGSTDTQYF,TGTGCCAGCAGCATAACACTAGGCAGCACAGATACGCAGTATTTT
TRBJ2-3,TRBV5-6,once,-,CASSPPSGFGGTQYF,TGTGCCAGCAGCCCCCCCTCGGGCTTCGGGGGTACGCAGTATTTT
TRBJ2-5,TRBV29-1,-,TRBD2,CSVPSGGQKTQYF,TGCAGCGTACCTAGCGGGGGTCAAAAGACCCAGTACTTC
TRBJ1-3,TRBV9,-,-,CASSGRGNTIYF,TGTGCCAGCAGCGGCCGGGGGAACACCATATATTTT
TRBJ2-1,TRBV10-3,-,-,CAISEGGMGEQFF,TGTGCCATCAGTGAGGGAGGGATGGGTGAGCAGTTCTTC
TRBJ1-6,TRBV7-8,-,-,CASSLATGPNSPLHF,TGTGCCAGCAGCTTAGCCACTGGTCCAAATTCACCCCTCCACTTT
TRBJ2-3,TRBV7-6,-,TRBD2,CASRLAGGADTQYF,TGTGCCAGCAGACTAGCGGGGGGGGCAGATACGCAGTATTTT
TRBJ2-7,TRBV7-8,-,TRBD1,CASSLARGSGQGPPYEQYF,TGTGCCAGCAGCTTAGCGCGAGGGTCTGGACAGGGACCCCCTTACGAGCAGTACTTC
TRBJ2-3,TRBV19,few,TRBD2,CASSDFQGLAGEVTDTQYF,TGTGCCAGTAGCGACTTTCAGGGACTAGCGGGGGAGGTAACAGATACGCAGTATTTT
TRBJ1-2,TRBV10-3,few,-,CAISRSGDGYTF,TGTGCCATCAGTCGTTCAGGGGATGGCTACACCTTC
TRBJ2-1,TRBV10-2,-,-,CASSFQGLNEQFF,TGCGCCAGCAGCTTCCAGGGTCTCAATGAGCAGTTCTTC